These T cell receptor beta chains were read from a single sample in a study of blood T cell repertoires in COVID-19. Using immunoSEQ multiplex PCR, the repertoire was profiled, and TCRdb retains in-frame clones only, with some absent. The sample carries more than 200,000 clones, more than 80% recorded once. Sequencing used PBMCs or T cells enriched from blood (not recorded which). These receptors were obtained from a man between 60 and 75 years old who had recovered from COVID-19. The CDR3 runs from the conserved cysteine through the conserved F or W. D genes are given only for firm matches. Not every row has a clone size; where given, it reads once, few, many or a size class.

j_call v_call clone_size d_call cdr3_aa cdr3_nt
TRBJ2-3 TRBV5-1 once NA CASHEGSPSTDTQYF TGCGCCAGCCACGAAGGGAGTCCTAGCACAGATACGCAGTATTTT
TRBJ2-5 TRBV14 NA NA CASSQDLGRGGETQYF TGTGCCAGCAGCCAAGATCTCGGCAGGGGTGGGGAGACCCAGTACTTC
TRBJ2-5 TRBV15 NA NA CATSRDSSGETQYF TGTGCCACCAGCAGAGATTCCAGCGGGGAGACCCAGTACTTC
TRBJ1-2 TRBV12-3/TRBV12-4 NA NA CASSSGFGGYTF TGTGCCAGCAGTTCGGGGTTCGGTGGCTACACCTTC
TRBJ2-7 TRBV7-2 NA NA CASSLAGADHEQYF TGTGCCAGCAGCTTAGCAGGGGCAGACCACGAGCAGTACTTC
TRBJ1-1 TRBV18 NA NA CASSPTGMNTEAFF TGTGCCAGCTCACCAACAGGGATGAACACTGAAGCTTTCTTT
TRBJ1-1 TRBV19 NA NA CASSRLRRAFF TGTGCCAGTAGTCGACTTCGGAGAGCTTTCTTT
TRBJ2-1 TRBV7-9 NA NA CASSSRGNEQFF TGTGCCAGCAGCTCGCGGGGCAATGAGCAGTTCTTC
TRBJ1-5 TRBV7-2 NA NA CASTPGGSSEQPQHF TGTGCCAGCACCCCCGGGGGGAGCTCGGAGCAGCCCCAGCATTTT
TRBJ1-1 TRBV2 NA TRBD1 CASRKTGNDNTEAFF TGTGCCAGCAGAAAGACAGGGAATGATAACACTGAAGCTTTCTTT
TRBJ2-1 TRBV6-4 NA TRBD2 CASSDEGTKDNEQFF TGTGCCAGCAGTGACGAGGGGACTAAGGACAATGAGCAGTTCTTC
TRBJ1-5 TRBV19 NA NA CASSMGRNQPQHF TGTGCCAGTAGTATGGGGCGCAATCAGCCCCAGCATTTT
TRBJ1-5 TRBV5-5 few NA CASSLGTEPFNQPQHF TGTGCCAGCAGCTTGGGGACAGAACCTTTCAATCAGCCCCAGCATTTT
TRBJ1-1 TRBV6-2/TRBV6-3 large NA CASSYSEEREAFF TGTGCCAGCAGTTACTCAGAGGAGAGAGAAGCTTTCTTT
TRBJ1-1 TRBV3-1/TRBV3-2 NA TRBD1 CASSQTGETEAFF TGTGCCAGCAGCCAAACAGGGGAGACTGAAGCTTTCTTT
TRBJ1-1 TRBV4-1 NA TRBD1 CASSQDGQGGTEAFF TGCGCCAGCAGCCAAGATGGGCAGGGGGGCACTGAAGCTTTCTTT
TRBJ2-2 TRBV6-1 NA NA CASSDRGTNTGELFF TGTGCCAGCAGTGATAGGGGGACGAACACCGGGGAGCTGTTTTTT
TRBJ2-3 TRBV6-2/TRBV6-3 NA NA CASTPFGGRTDTQYF TGTGCCAGCACCCCCTTCGGAGGGCGTACAGATACGCAGTATTTT
TRBJ1-1 TRBV27 NA TRBD1 CASSRQGAQHTEAFF TGTGCCAGCAGCCGACAGGGGGCTCAGCATACTGAAGCTTTCTTT
TRBJ1-5 TRBV11-2 NA NA CASSQAIGGNQPQHF TGTGCCAGCAGCCAAGCGATCGGAGGGAATCAGCCCCAGCATTTT
TRBJ2-1 TRBV19 NA NA CASSIGGEVKQFF TGTGCCAGTAGTATAGGTGGGGAGGTTAAGCAGTTCTTC
TRBJ2-3 TRBV9 NA NA CASSDRVESDTQYF TGTGCCAGCAGCGACAGGGTTGAATCAGATACGCAGTATTTT
TRBJ2-1 TRBV4-2 NA TRBD2 CASSQVARGGLNEQFF TGTGCCAGCAGCCAAGTAGCGCGGGGGGGCCTAAATGAGCAGTTCTTC
TRBJ2-7 TRBV19 NA NA CASSIGQGSNEQYF TGTGCCAGTAGTATAGGGCAGGGGTCGAACGAGCAGTACTTC
TRBJ2-7 TRBV6-5 NA NA CASSSRRGRGEQYF TGTGCCAGCAGTTCGCGACGGGGGAGAGGCGAGCAGTACTTC
TRBJ2-5 TRBV18 NA NA CASSPVQGFSETQYF TGTGCCAGCTCACCGGTGCAGGGGTTTTCGGAGACCCAGTACTTC
TRBJ2-7 TRBV3-1/TRBV3-2 once NA CASSQDYGQEQYF TGTGCCAGCAGCCAAGATTATGGACAGGAGCAGTACTTC
TRBJ2-1 TRBV19 NA TRBD1 CASSIWTGGNNEQFF TGTGCCAGTAGTATATGGACAGGGGGAAACAATGAGCAGTTCTTC